The clone carrying this TCR beta chain came up a few times. Antigen: not known. The data were taken from a study of vaccination and CD4 T cells after COVID-19. Cultured CD4+ T-cell DNA underwent Oncomine TCR Beta short-read sequencing. TCRdb reprocessed the PCR reads with MiXCR, giving one entry per CDR3 protein. This table holds about 17,000 distinct CDR3 sequences, roughly 30% found once. Described treatment: approximately nine-day PBMC culture with coronavirus spike peptide pools or control peptides (ViraFEST assay). Looked up from germline, CDR1 is SNHLY and CDR2 is FYNNEI. After removal of 7 bases from V and 5 bases from J, the junction contained 18 bases not matched to a gene. This CDR3 is 17 amino acids long.

The source material was cultured CD4+ T cells from blood. The sequence came from a human donor with COVID-19. J is TRBJ2-7 and V is TRBV2; 9 nucleotides align to TRBD2. CDR3 sequence (DNA): TGTGCCAGCACCGTAAAGCCCTCGCTAGCGGGGTCGGACGAGCAGTACTTC. Its protein is CASTVKPSLAGSDEQYF.